Shown below are 5 T cell receptor beta chains from a single sample sequenced in a study of blood T cell repertoires in COVID-19. Measured with immunoSEQ multiplex PCR; TCRdb has only the in-frame clones, and not every one. The sample includes about 230,000 clones, about 86% of them seen just once. Sequencing used peripheral blood. The receptors stem from a man between 40 and 49 years old with active or convalescent COVID-19.

J is TRBJ1-2 and V is TRBV6-5, with D uncertain. The CDR3 is 14 residues long. V was shortened by 8 bases and J by 4 bases, with 17 bases between the two germline ends. Germline V gives CDR1 MNHEY, CDR2 SVGAGI. CDR3 amino acids: CASRSRLISYGYTF. The CDR3 DNA reads as TGTGCCAGCCGTTCCCGACTAATCAGCTATGGCTACACCTTC.

The chain joins TRBV6-6 to TRBJ1-2, with TRBD1 identical over 8 bases. This CDR3 spans 15 amino acids. Unmatched junction bases numbered 17, after V lost 7 bases and J lost 10 bases. Looked up from germline, CDR1 is MNHNY and CDR2 is SVGAGI (reference sequence). CDR3 in DNA: TGTGCCAGCACCCTCCCTTCGACAGGGGACACGATCTACACCTTC. Translation gives CASTLPSTGDTIYTF.

The rearrangement links TRBV27 to TRBJ1-2; 9 positions agree with TRBD1. Germline V gene data show CDR1 as MNHEY and CDR2 as SMNVEV (reference sequence). CDR3 size: 12 residues. The ends lost 5 bases at V and 8 bases at J; junction bases unmatched: 3. The CDR3 DNA reads as TGTGCCAGCAGTCAACAGGGGGCGGGCTACACCTTC. As protein: CASSQQGAGYTF.

This chain joins TRBV6-6 and TRBJ2-3; 7 positions agree with TRBD2. CDR1 is MNHNY, CDR2 SVGAGI, per germline (reference sequence). The CDR3 runs to 13 residues. Trimming at V came to 2 bases and at J to 4 bases, leaving 0 bases not matched to a gene. As DNA, the CDR3 is TGTGCCAGCAGTTACCGGGGGGCAGATACGCAGTATTTT. The encoded protein is CASSYRGADTQYF.

The rearrangement joins TRBV29-1 to TRBJ1-1; D call uncertain. The length of the CDR3 is 12 residues. V was pared by 4 bases and J by 0 bases, with 6 bases between. CDR1 SQVTM and CDR2 ANQGSEA come from the germline V gene. The CDR3 coding sequence is TGCAGCGTTGTGGTAGTGAACACTGAAGCTTTCTTT. It codes for CSVVVVNTEAFF.